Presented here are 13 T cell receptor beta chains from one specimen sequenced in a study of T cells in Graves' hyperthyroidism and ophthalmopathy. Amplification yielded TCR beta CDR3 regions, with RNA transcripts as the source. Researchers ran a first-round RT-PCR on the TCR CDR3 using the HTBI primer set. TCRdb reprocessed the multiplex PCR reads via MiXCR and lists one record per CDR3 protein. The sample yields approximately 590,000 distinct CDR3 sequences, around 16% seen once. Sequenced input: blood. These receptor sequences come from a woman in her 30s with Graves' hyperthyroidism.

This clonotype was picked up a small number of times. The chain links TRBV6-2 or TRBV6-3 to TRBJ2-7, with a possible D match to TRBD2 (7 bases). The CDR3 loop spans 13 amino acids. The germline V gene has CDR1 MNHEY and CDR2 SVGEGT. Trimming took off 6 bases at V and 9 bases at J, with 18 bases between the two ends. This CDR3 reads CASRRDGGGAQYF. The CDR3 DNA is TGTGCCAGCAGACGTGATGGCGGGGGCGCGCAGTACTTC.

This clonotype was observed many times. CDR3 nucleotides: TGTGCCAGCAGTGATCGACAACATCCGTACTTC. Its protein is CASSDRQHPYF. The chain joins TRBV2 to TRBJ2-5, with D unclear. The germline V and J ends were trimmed by 3 bases and 13 bases, with 12 bases remaining between them. Germline CDR1 and CDR2: SNHLY and FYNNEI. The CDR3 covers 11 residues.

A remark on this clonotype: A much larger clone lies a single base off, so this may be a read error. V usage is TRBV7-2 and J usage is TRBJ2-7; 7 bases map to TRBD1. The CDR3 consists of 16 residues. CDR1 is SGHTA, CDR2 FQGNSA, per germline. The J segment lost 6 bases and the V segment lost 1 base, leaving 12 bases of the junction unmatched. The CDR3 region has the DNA TGTGCCAGCAGCTTAGTAACCGGGACAGAGGGCTCCGAGCAGTACTTC. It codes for CASSLVTGTEGSEQYF.

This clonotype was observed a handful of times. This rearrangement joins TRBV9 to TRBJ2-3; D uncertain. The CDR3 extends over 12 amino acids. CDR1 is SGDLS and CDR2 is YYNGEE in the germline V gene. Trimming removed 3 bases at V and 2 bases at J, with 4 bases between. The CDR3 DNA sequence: TGTGCCAGCAGCGCCCACACAGATACGCAGTATTTT. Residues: CASSAHTDTQYF.

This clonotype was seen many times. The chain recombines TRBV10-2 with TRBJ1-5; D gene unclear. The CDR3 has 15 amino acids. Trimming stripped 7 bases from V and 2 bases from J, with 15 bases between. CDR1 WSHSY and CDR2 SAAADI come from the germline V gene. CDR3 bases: TGCGCCAGCACCGAAGCCGGGCTCGGCAATCAGCCCCAGCATTTT. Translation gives CASTEAGLGNQPQHF.

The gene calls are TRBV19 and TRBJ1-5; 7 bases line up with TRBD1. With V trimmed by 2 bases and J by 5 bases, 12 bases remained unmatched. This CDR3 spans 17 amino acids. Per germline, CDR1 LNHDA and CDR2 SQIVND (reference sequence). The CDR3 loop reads CASSIPDTGVFDQPQHF. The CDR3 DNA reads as TGTGCCAGTAGTATACCGGACACAGGGGTATTCGATCAGCCCCAGCATTTT.

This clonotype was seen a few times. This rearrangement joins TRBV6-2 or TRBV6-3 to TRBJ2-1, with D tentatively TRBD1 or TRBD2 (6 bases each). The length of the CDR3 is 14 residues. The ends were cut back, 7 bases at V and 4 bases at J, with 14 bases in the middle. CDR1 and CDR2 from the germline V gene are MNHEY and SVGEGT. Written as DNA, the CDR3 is TGTGCCAGCACCGAGGGGGGCAATTACAATGAGCAGTTCTTC. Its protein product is CASTEGGNYNEQFF.

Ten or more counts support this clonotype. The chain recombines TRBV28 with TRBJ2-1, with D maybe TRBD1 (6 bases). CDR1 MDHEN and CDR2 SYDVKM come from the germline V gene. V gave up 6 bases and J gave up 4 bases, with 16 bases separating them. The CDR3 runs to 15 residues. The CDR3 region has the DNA TGTGCCAGCAGACAGGGACCCTACGATTACAATGAGCAGTTCTTC. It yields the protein CASRQGPYDYNEQFF.

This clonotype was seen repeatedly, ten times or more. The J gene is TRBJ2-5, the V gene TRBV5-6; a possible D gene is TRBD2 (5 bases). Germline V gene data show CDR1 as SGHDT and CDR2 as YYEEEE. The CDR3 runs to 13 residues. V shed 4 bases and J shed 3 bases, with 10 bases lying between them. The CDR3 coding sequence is TGTGCCAGCAGCACCCTAGCAGAAGAGACCCAGTACTTC. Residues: CASSTLAEETQYF.

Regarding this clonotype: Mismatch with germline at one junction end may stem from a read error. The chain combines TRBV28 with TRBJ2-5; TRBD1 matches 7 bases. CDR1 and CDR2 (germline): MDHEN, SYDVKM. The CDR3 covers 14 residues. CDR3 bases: TGTGCCAGCAGCAAAACAGGGGCGCAAGAGGCCCAGTACTTC. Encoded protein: CASSKTGAQEAQYF.

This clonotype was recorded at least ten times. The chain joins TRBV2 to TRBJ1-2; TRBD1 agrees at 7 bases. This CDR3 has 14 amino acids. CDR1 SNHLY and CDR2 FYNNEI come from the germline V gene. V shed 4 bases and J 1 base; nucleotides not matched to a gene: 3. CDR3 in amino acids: CASSGWDSNYGYTF. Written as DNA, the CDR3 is TGTGCCAGCAGTGGTTGGGACAGTAACTATGGCTACACCTTC.

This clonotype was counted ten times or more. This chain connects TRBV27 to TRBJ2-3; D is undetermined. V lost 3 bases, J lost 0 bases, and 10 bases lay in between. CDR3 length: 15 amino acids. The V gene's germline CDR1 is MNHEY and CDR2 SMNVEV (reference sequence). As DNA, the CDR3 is TGTGCCAGCAGTTTCCAGGCCCGCAGCACAGATACGCAGTATTTT. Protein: CASSFQARSTDTQYF.

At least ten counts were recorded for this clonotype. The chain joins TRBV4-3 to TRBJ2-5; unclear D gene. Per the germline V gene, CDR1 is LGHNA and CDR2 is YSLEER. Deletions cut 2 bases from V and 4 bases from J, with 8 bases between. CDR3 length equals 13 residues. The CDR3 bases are TGCGCCAGCAGCCAACACACGGGAGAGACCCAGTACTTC. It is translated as CASSQHTGETQYF.